The 10 T cell receptor beta chains below all came from one sample that was sequenced in a study of T cell changes during pregnancy in multiple sclerosis. Libraries were prepared by immunoSEQ multiplex PCR; TCRdb keeps only in-frame clonotypes and omits some of them. The repertoire consists of nearly 110,000 clones, with roughly nine tenths occurring once and the leading ten covering roughly 1.5%. This material consisted of peripheral blood, taken before pregnancy. These receptors all come from a female donor with multiple sclerosis, enrolled in a pregnancy study.

The chain carries TRBV28 and TRBJ2-3, with 9 bases matching TRBD2. Trimming took 3 bases from V and 3 from J; bases not matched to a gene: 7. CDR1 is MDHEN, CDR2 SYDVKM, per germline. CDR3 length: 16 residues. In DNA form, the CDR3 reads TGTGCCAGCAGTTTCCTGACTAGCGGCGTGACAGATACGCAGTATTTT. Its protein is CASSFLTSGVTDTQYF.

Here the CDR3 reads CASAGTSYNEQFF. The CDR3 DNA is TGTGCCAGCGCGGGTACCTCCTACAATGAGCAGTTCTTC. The chain recombines TRBV7-2 with TRBJ2-1; D may be TRBD2 (5 bases). CDR1 SGHTA and CDR2 FQGNSA come from the germline V gene. V lost 8 bases to trimming and J lost 0 bases, with 8 bases between them. The CDR3 has 13 residues. Variable domain in full (rest from reference TRBV7-2 and TRBJ2-1): GAGVSQSPSNKVTEKGKDVELRCDPISGHTALYWYRQSLGQGLEFLIYFQGNSAPDKSGLPSDRFSAERTGGSVSTLTIQRTQQEDSAVYLCASAGTSYNEQFFGPGTRLTVL.

V and J are TRBV6-1 and TRBJ1-3, with D possibly TRBD1 on 6 matching bases. The CDR3 contains 16 residues. V gave up 4 bases and J gave up 0 bases, with 13 bases separating them. The germline gives CDR1 MNHNS, CDR2 SASEGT. Written as DNA, the CDR3 is TGTGCCAGCAGTGGCACAGGGTCCACCTCTGGAAACACCATATATTTT. Translating gives CASSGTGSTSGNTIYF.

The gene calls are TRBV2 and TRBJ2-7; maybe TRBD2 (5 bases). Trimming pared 7 bases from V and 6 bases from J, leaving 13 bases between. The V gene's germline CDR1 is SNHLY and CDR2 FYNNEI. CDR3 size: 12 residues. In nucleotides, the CDR3 is TGTGCCAGCAAAGTTGGGAGTATCGAGCAGTACTTC. Protein: CASKVGSIEQYF.

This clone was counted between two and nine times. The rearrangement uses TRBV9 and TRBJ1-6; 9 bases line up with TRBD1. V lost 3 bases to trimming and J lost 9 bases; unmatched junction nucleotides: 4. This CDR3 contains 14 residues. Germline values: CDR1 SGDLS, CDR2 YYNGEE. The CDR3 DNA reads as TGTGCCAGCAGCGCGGACAGGGGAGGTTCACCCCTCCACTTT. Translating gives CASSADRGGSPLHF.

With respect to this clone: One junction end disagrees with the germline gene, perhaps due to a read error. V is TRBV4-1 and J is TRBJ1-4; D possibly corresponds to TRBD1 (5 bases). The CDR3 length is 10 residues. Germline values: CDR1 MGHRA, CDR2 YSYEKL. The CDR3 DNA reads TGCGCCAGCGGAGGGGACGGTCAGGTTTTT. This gives the protein CASGGDGQVF.

The V and J genes are TRBV19 and TRBJ1-1; D perhaps matches TRBD1 (5 bases). CDR1 is LNHDA, CDR2 SQIVND, per germline (reference sequence). There are 16 residues in the CDR3. Trimming removed 4 bases at V and 0 bases at J, with 15 bases between. CDR3 sequence: CASSRGVQEVNTEAFF. CDR3 DNA: TGTGCCAGTAGTAGGGGGGTTCAGGAAGTGAACACTGAAGCTTTCTTT.

The chain carries TRBV2 and TRBJ2-2; possibly TRBD2 for D (6 bases). The V gene's germline CDR1 is SNHLY and CDR2 FYNNEI. V lost 1 base, J lost 2 bases, and 14 bases lay in between. This CDR3 is built from 17 residues. CDR3 sequence: CASSEDWGRTNTGELFF. For the CDR3, the DNA is TGTGCCAGCAGTGAAGATTGGGGGAGGACAAACACCGGGGAGCTGTTTTTT.

The rearrangement uses TRBV5-1 and TRBJ2-3; a weak D match, TRBD1 (6 bases). Germline V gene sequence: CDR1 SGHRS, CDR2 YFSETQ. V was shortened by 2 bases and J by 2 bases, with 12 bases between the two germline ends. This CDR3 comprises 15 residues. The CDR3, as DNA: TGCGCCAGCAGCTTTCCTGGACAGCCCACAGATACGCAGTATTTT. This translates into CASSFPGQPTDTQYF.

The chain links TRBV18 to TRBJ1-2; D perhaps matches TRBD1 (5 bases). The CDR3 covers 14 residues. In germline, CDR1 is KGHSH, CDR2 LQKENI. V was pared by 3 bases and J by 5 bases, with 13 bases between. The CDR3 bases are TGTGCCAGCTCACCGTTGGTAGGGGTATATGGCTACACCTTC. As protein: CASSPLVGVYGYTF.